This is a list of T cell receptor beta chains from one sample in a study of T cells after yellow fever vaccination. TCRdb reprocessed the 5' RACE reads via MiXCR and lists one record per CDR3 protein. The sample holds 500,000 to 650,000 distinct CDR3 sequences, about 13% seen once. Sequences were derived from PBMCs, sampled on the day of the yellow fever booster vaccination. The source is a young man who received the YFV17D yellow fever vaccine. Both conserved end residues are part of each CDR3. The D gene is left open where the match is weak. Expanded clones are given a class, and other clones once, few, many or no size at all.

D | size | J | V | CDR3 | DNA
TRBD2 | - | TRBJ2-1 | TRBV6-2/TRBV6-3 | CASSYSMSGGPNEQFF | TGTGCCAGCAGTTACTCGATGTCGGGAGGGCCAAATGAGCAGTTCTTC
- | - | TRBJ2-1 | TRBV12-3/TRBV12-4 | CASTTISGVREQFF | TGTGCCAGCACTACAATTTCGGGCGTTCGTGAGCAGTTCTTC
TRBD1 | - | TRBJ2-6 | TRBV5-6 | CASSLGGGSGANVLTF | TGTGCCAGCAGCCTAGGGGGCGGCTCTGGGGCCAACGTCCTGACTTTC
TRBD1 | many | TRBJ2-1 | TRBV12-3/TRBV12-4 | CASSADRAQFF | TGTGCCAGCAGTGCGGACAGGGCGCAGTTCTTC
- | many | TRBJ1-5 | TRBV20-1 | CSALNPLGHSNQPQHF | TGCAGTGCTCTTAACCCCCTAGGTCATAGCAATCAGCCCCAGCATTTT
TRBD2 | - | TRBJ2-5 | TRBV11-2 | CASSEPLAGVETQYF | TGTGCCAGCAGCGAACCACTAGCGGGAGTGGAGACCCAGTACTTC
- | - | TRBJ2-3 | TRBV7-9 | CASSWAGAEDTQYF | TGTGCCAGCAGCTGGGCAGGGGCTGAAGATACGCAGTATTTT
TRBD1 | few | TRBJ1-6 | TRBV4-3 | CASSQEQGVRSPLHF | TGCGCCAGCAGCCAAGAACAGGGGGTCCGTTCACCCCTCCACTTT
- | - | TRBJ1-2 | TRBV3-1 | CASKGRGGLGYTF | TGTGCCAGCAAAGGGCGCGGGGGCCTTGGCTACACCTTC
- | few | TRBJ1-4 | TRBV4-2 | CASSRERRSDEKLFF | TGTGCCAGCAGCAGAGAGAGGCGCTCCGATGAAAAACTGTTTTTT
- | - | TRBJ2-1 | TRBV5-1 | CASSLGLEGSNEQFF | TGCGCCAGCAGCTTGGGCCTGGAGGGGTCCAATGAGCAGTTCTTC
- | many | TRBJ2-1 | TRBV5-1 | CASSFTNEQFF | TGCGCCAGCAGCTTTACCAATGAGCAGTTCTTC
TRBD1 | many | TRBJ2-7 | TRBV29-1 | CSARDRSYDEQYF | TGCAGCGCCCGGGACAGGTCTTACGACGAGCAGTACTTC
- | few | TRBJ2-2 | TRBV18 | CASSPTSANTGELFF | TGTGCCAGCTCACCGACATCGGCTAACACCGGGGAGCTGTTTTTT
- | - | TRBJ2-3 | TRBV4-3 | CASSQDSLDTQYF | TGCGCCAGCAGCCAAGACTCGCTAGATACGCAGTATTTT
TRBD1 | - | TRBJ1-5 | TRBV10-3 | CAISQDRGDGPQHF | TGTGCCATCAGCCAGGACAGGGGAGACGGGCCCCAGCATTTT
- | - | TRBJ2-1 | TRBV7-2 | CASSPRGRNNEQFF | TGTGCCAGCAGCCCTAGAGGTAGGAACAATGAGCAGTTCTTC
TRBD2 | few | TRBJ2-1 | TRBV3-1 | CASSQVIAGAREQFF | TGTGCCAGCAGCCAAGTTATAGCGGGAGCTAGAGAGCAGTTCTTC
- | few | TRBJ2-4 | TRBV7-9 | CASSPTGALAKNIQYF | TGTGCCAGCAGCCCGACAGGAGCCTTAGCCAAAAACATTCAGTACTTC
- | few | TRBJ1-5 | TRBV2 | CASTEGPTPYGDQPQHF | TGTGCCAGCACGGAAGGACCCACCCCTTATGGGGACCAGCCCCAGCATTTT
- | - | TRBJ2-3 | TRBV10-3 | CAVTRRGRNSTDTQYF | TGTGCCGTCACGAGGAGGGGACGAAATAGCACAGATACGCAGTATTTT
TRBD1 | - | TRBJ2-7 | TRBV4-3 | CASSQEGGTGNYEQYF | TGCGCCAGCAGCCAAGAGGGCGGGACAGGGAACTACGAGCAGTACTTC
- | few | TRBJ2-3 | TRBV6-2/TRBV6-3 | CASSRNDGRLGFPYF | TGTGCCAGCAGCCGCAACGACGGGCGTCTAGGGTTCCCGTATTTT
- | few | TRBJ2-3 | TRBV10-3 | CAISATQGMVTDTQYF | TGTGCCATCAGTGCAACGCAGGGTATGGTCACAGATACGCAGTATTTT
- | few | TRBJ2-7 | TRBV7-2 | CASSPFQVNNEQYF | TGTGCCAGCAGCCCATTCCAAGTCAACAACGAGCAGTACTTC
TRBD2 | few | TRBJ2-7 | TRBV7-6 | CASSPSGTRSSYEQYF | TGTGCCAGCAGCCCTAGCGGGACCAGGAGCTCCTACGAGCAGTACTTC